The T cell receptor (beta chain) described here comes from a study of blood T cell repertoires in COVID-19. Across the whole study: COVID-19 samples, acute and convalescent, were from the United States, Italy and Spain. T cells, B-cell-depleted T cells, or PBMCs supplied cDNA or gDNA.

The CDR3 is 19 amino acids. Germline trimming cut 4 bases from V and 2 bases from J; bases unmatched to any gene: 19. CDR1 is SGHRS and CDR2 is YFSETQ in the germline V gene. In the original analysis: Quantification of nucleated cells was approximated via reference gene primer amplification. TCRdb's copy holds only in-frame clones and misses some; the assay was immunoSEQ multiplex PCR. V and J calls and clone size are those listed in that table; D and trimming were worked out from the DNA. Here the sample spans tens of thousands of clones, around 85% being singletons. Material for sequencing was peripheral blood. The TCR was taken from a man aged 55 to 70 with active or convalescent COVID-19. This chain connects TRBV5-1 to TRBJ1-1; 8 nucleotides match TRBD1. CDR3 amino acids: CASSPNPPGTGGKNTEAFF. CDR3 in DNA: TGCGCCAGCAGCCCGAATCCTCCCGGGACAGGCGGCAAAAACACTGAAGCTTTCTTT.